The next 27 T cell receptor beta chains were all read from a single sample in a study of human T cells and chemical hapten exposure (dated by TCRdb to the early 2020s). Preparation of the library involved RACE. TCRdb records NextSeq 500 as the sequencer. Clones were called with MiXCR by TCRdb after fastp trimmed the public reads at Q25, and only in-frame beta chains were retained. Each entry merges the rows of one CDR3 protein and shows their most common DNA and genes. The sample contains 95,000 to 150,000 distinct CDR3 sequences, approximately 11% of them found a single time. 2% to 2.5% of the sample is taken by the ten largest. The time point label for this specimen denotes: patch test 3, about 24 weeks after DPC sensitization. The intended sense of this specimen's treatment or condition label: therapeutic diphenylcyclopropenone sensitization with weekly scalp DPC. The specimen was whole blood, collected in connection with sensitization to the hapten diphenylcyclopropenone (DPC). Every receptor here comes from a woman aged 45-65 years with alopecia areata. Some clones in this sample may be carry-over from other donors' samples.

This chain connects TRBV6-5 to TRBJ2-1; 8 positions agree with TRBD1. This CDR3 has 13 amino acids. Germline V gene sequence: CDR1 MNHEY, CDR2 SVGAGI. With 5 bases clipped from V and 8 bases from J, the junction kept 5 bases outside the gene matches. CDR3 coding DNA: TGTGCCAGCAGTACCTGGACAGGGTATGAGCAGTTCTTC. This codes for CASSTWTGYEQFF.

This clonotype was detected a few times. This chain connects TRBV29-1 to TRBJ1-1; tentative D call: TRBD1 (6 bases). The CDR3 covers 13 residues. The V gene lost 6 bases and the J gene lost 2 bases, with 13 bases spanning the gap. Germline CDR1 is SQVTM and CDR2 is ANQGSEA. The CDR3 DNA reads TGCAGCGTCCCGGGGACATCTAACACTGAAGCTTTCTTT. Translation gives CSVPGTSNTEAFF.

This clonotype was detected only a few times. The gene calls are TRBV12-3 or TRBV12-4 and TRBJ2-7, with 10 bases aligning to TRBD2. The V gene end was trimmed by 1 base and the J gene end by 4 bases; junction bases not matched to a gene: 4. This CDR3 has 15 residues. DNA for the CDR3: TGTGCCAGCAGTTTAGGTAGCGGGGGGCGATACGAGCAGTACTTC. It specifies CASSLGSGGRYEQYF.

The V and J genes are TRBV29-1 and TRBJ1-1, with TRBD1 matching over 10 bases. Germline CDR1 is SQVTM and CDR2 is ANQGSEA. The CDR3 extends over 14 amino acids. V trimming: 6 bases; J trimming: 3 bases; junction bases outside the gene matches: 7. CDR3 nucleotide sequence: TGCAGCGTCCGGGACAGGGGAAGGGACACTGAAGCTTTCTTT. Its translation: CSVRDRGRDTEAFF.

The V call is TRBV5-6, the J call TRBJ1-2; D unresolved. Germline V CDR1 and CDR2: SGHDT, YYEEEE. Trimming removed 7 bases at V and 0 bases at J, with 10 bases between. The CDR3 extends over 13 amino acids. CDR3 DNA: TGTGCCAGCCGCCTATACACTAACTATGGCTACACCTTC. Residues: CASRLYTNYGYTF.

This clonotype has more than one count but fewer than ten. The chain recombines TRBV6-6 with TRBJ1-3; D ambiguous. This CDR3 comprises 14 residues. V was shortened by 2 bases and J by 0 bases, with 5 bases between the two germline ends. The germline gives CDR1 MNHNY, CDR2 SVGAGI (reference sequence). The CDR3 sequence: CASSYGVSGNTIYF. CDR3 nucleotide sequence: TGTGCCAGCAGTTACGGGGTCTCTGGAAACACCATATATTTT.

This clonotype has a count of ten or more. The chain combines TRBV27 with TRBJ2-7; 8 nucleotides agree with TRBD1. With 7 bases clipped from V and 3 bases from J, the junction kept 8 bases outside the gene matches. CDR3 size: 14 residues. Germline CDR1 MNHEY, CDR2 SMNVEV (reference sequence). CDR3 bases: TGTGCCAGCATCCCTGAAACAGGGGGCTACGAGCAGTACTTC. This translates into CASIPETGGYEQYF.

This clonotype was picked up a small number of times. This chain joins TRBV12-3 or TRBV12-4 and TRBJ1-5, with D tentatively TRBD1 (5 bases). Trimming left V 6 bases short and J 10 bases short, with 16 bases between. The CDR3 spans 13 residues. The CDR3 is CASSLGRDSPQHF. The CDR3 DNA sequence: TGTGCCAGCAGCCTTGGACGGGACTCCCCCCAGCATTTT.

This clonotype occurred a few times. This CDR3 reads CASSGRPEQFF. The CDR3 DNA sequence: TGTGCCAGCAGCGGGCGTCCGGAGCAGTTCTTC. This chain links TRBV2 with TRBJ2-1; D remains ambiguous. Germline CDR1 SNHLY, CDR2 FYNNEI. Trimming pared 6 bases from V and 10 bases from J, leaving 10 bases between. The CDR3 has 11 residues.

The V gene is TRBV4-3, the J gene TRBJ2-2; D is ambiguous. The germline V gene encodes CDR1 LGHNA and CDR2 YSLEER. V lost 1 base, J lost 1 base, and 10 bases lay in between. The CDR3 consists of 16 residues. CDR3 nucleotide sequence: TGCGCCAGCAGCCAAGGTCCAACAGAGAACACCGGGGAGCTGTTTTTT. Amino acids: CASSQGPTENTGELFF.

This sequence joins TRBV29-1 and TRBJ2-5, with 10 bases aligning to TRBD1. This CDR3 region has 13 residues. CDR1 and CDR2 from the germline V gene are SQVTM and ANQGSEA. Losses at the gene ends were 4 bases for V and 4 bases for J; bases not matched to a gene: 3. The CDR3 DNA follows: TGCAGCGTTGCCGACAGGGGGCCAGAGACCCAGTACTTC. Encoded protein: CSVADRGPETQYF.

This clonotype was counted between two and nine times. The chain employs TRBV11-3 and TRBJ2-5, with a tentative D call TRBD1 (6 bases). This CDR3 comprises 15 residues. The V and J ends lost 3 bases and 0 bases respectively, with 11 bases between them. Germline V gene sequence: CDR1 SGHNT, CDR2 YENEEA. The CDR3 sequence is CASSLDSAYQETQYF. In DNA, the CDR3 is TGTGCCAGCAGCTTGGACAGTGCGTACCAAGAGACCCAGTACTTC.

This clonotype has a count of ten or more. The CDR3 is CATSEGSNTGELFF. The CDR3 nucleotides read TGTGCCACCAGTGAAGGGTCGAACACCGGGGAGCTGTTTTTT. The V call is TRBV24-1, the J call TRBJ2-2, with D unclear. Germline-derived CDR1 and CDR2 are KGHDR and SFDVKD. This CDR3 has 14 residues. V was trimmed by 4 bases and J by 0 bases, leaving 5 bases between them.

This clonotype was observed a handful of times. V gene TRBV15 combines with J gene TRBJ2-3; D remains unclear. V lost 3 bases to trimming and J lost 2 bases, with 9 bases between them. This CDR3 is built from 14 residues. CDR1 is LNHNV, CDR2 YYDKDF, per germline (reference sequence). The CDR3 reads CATSRAGDTDTQYF. The CDR3 DNA reads as TGTGCCACCAGCAGGGCAGGAGACACAGATACGCAGTATTTT.

This clonotype turned up a few times. The chain joins TRBV3-1 to TRBJ2-7, with D perhaps TRBD1 (6 bases). The CDR3 is 14 amino acids. The germline gives CDR1 LGHDT, CDR2 YNNKEL (reference sequence). The V and J ends lost 4 bases and 3 bases respectively, with 13 bases between them. The CDR3 loop reads CASSPQGLIYEQYF. The CDR3 DNA is TGTGCCAGCAGCCCTCAGGGGCTTATCTACGAGCAGTACTTC.

The table lists this clonotype with many counts. The CDR3 nucleotides are TGTGCCAGCAGTTTAGCCTACAAAACAGATACGCAGTATTTT. Its translation is CASSLAYKTDTQYF. The V call is TRBV12-3 or TRBV12-4, the J call TRBJ2-3; D unclear. Trimming removed 0 bases from V and 3 bases from J, with 7 bases in between. There are 14 residues in the CDR3.

Notes on this clonotype: A much larger clone differs by one base, so this may be a read error. V is TRBV11-2 and J is TRBJ1-1; no clear D. CDR1 is SGHAT and CDR2 is FQNNGV in the germline V gene. This CDR3 comprises 12 residues. V was pared by 3 bases and J by 2 bases, with 4 bases between. The CDR3 DNA sequence: TGTGCCAGCAGCTTCGATAACACTGAAGCTTTCTTT. Its translation is CASSFDNTEAFF.

The chain employs TRBV6-2 or TRBV6-3 and TRBJ1-1; D perhaps matches TRBD1 (5 bases). There are 15 residues in the CDR3. The germline gives CDR1 MNHEY, CDR2 SVGEGT. Trimming pared 0 bases from V and 4 bases from J, leaving 12 bases between. The CDR3 nucleotides are TGTGCCAGCAGTTACTCCTGGGGGTACGGCACTGAAGCTTTCTTT. Amino acid sequence: CASSYSWGYGTEAFF.

The chain couples TRBV27 to TRBJ2-7; D remains ambiguous. The CDR3 is 13 amino acids. In germline, CDR1 is MNHEY, CDR2 SMNVEV (reference sequence). The germline V and J ends were trimmed by 7 bases and 2 bases, with 12 bases remaining between them. The CDR3 protein is CASTSVITYEQYF. CDR3 nucleotide sequence: TGTGCCAGCACCTCAGTAATTACCTACGAGCAGTACTTC.

There are many counts of this clonotype. The gene calls are TRBV29-1 and TRBJ2-1, with TRBD2 as a possible D gene (5 bases). The V end lost 7 bases, the J end lost 0 bases, and 13 bases lay between the germline ends. Germline CDR1 is SQVTM and CDR2 is ANQGSEA. This CDR3 has 14 amino acids. CDR3 nucleotide sequence: TGCAGCGGCCGGAGAGGGAGCTCCTACAATGAGCAGTTCTTC. Translated: CSGRRGSSYNEQFF.

In its sample, this clonotype was seen a few times. The V call is TRBV28, the J call TRBJ1-5; D unresolved. The V end lost 2 bases, the J end lost 4 bases, and 6 bases lay between the germline ends. The CDR3 loop spans 13 amino acids. Germline V CDR1 and CDR2: MDHEN, SYDVKM. CDR3 in DNA: TGTGCCAGCAGTTTAATAGGGAATCAGCCCCAGCATTTT. This encodes CASSLIGNQPQHF.

The chain couples TRBV3-1 to TRBJ1-1; TRBD1 matches at 10 bases. Germline assignment: CDR1 LGHDT and CDR2 YNNKEL (reference sequence). V lost 4 bases and J lost 4; bases outside the gene matches: 3. The CDR3 totals 14 residues. CDR3 in DNA: TGTGCCAGCAGCCGACAGGGGGCGGCCACTGAAGCTTTCTTT. It translates to CASSRQGAATEAFF. The full variable domain, rest sourced from reference TRBV3-1 and TRBJ1-1, is DTAVSQTPKYLVTQMGNDKSIKCEQNLGHDTMYWYKQDSKKFLKIMFSYNNKELIINETVPNRFSPKSPDKAHLNLHINSLELGDSAVYFCASSRQGAATEAFFGQGTRLTVV.

The sample holds many counts of this clonotype. This chain connects TRBV2 to TRBJ2-7, with D maybe TRBD2 (6 bases). Germline V CDR1 and CDR2: SNHLY, FYNNEI. This CDR3 contains 14 residues. The V and J ends lost 3 bases and 2 bases respectively, with 11 bases between them. The CDR3 loop is CASSDRRGAYEQYF. Written as DNA, the CDR3 is TGTGCCAGCAGTGACAGGCGGGGAGCCTACGAGCAGTACTTC.

The CDR3 here is CASSLSRQGEASPLHF. In DNA, the CDR3 is TGTGCCAGCAGCTTATCTCGGCAGGGGGAAGCTTCACCCCTCCACTTT. The chain couples TRBV13 to TRBJ1-6; TRBD1 agrees at 7 bases. V trimming: 2 bases; J trimming: 9 bases; junction bases outside the gene matches: 10. The CDR3 has 16 residues. The germline V gene has CDR1 PRHDT and CDR2 FYEKMQ (reference sequence). Complete variable domain (other parts from reference TRBV13 and TRBJ1-6): AAGVIQSPRHLIKEKRETATLKCYPIPRHDTVYWYQQGPGQDPQFLISFYEKMQSDKGSIPDRFSAQQFSDYHSELNMSSLELGDSALYFCASSLSRQGEASPLHFGNGTRLTVT.

The chain employs TRBV9 and TRBJ2-3; 12 positions match TRBD2. V shed 3 bases, J shed 4 bases, and the junction held 6 bases outside the gene matches. The CDR3 length is 16 residues. Germline V gene lookup returns CDR1 SGDLS and CDR2 YYNGEE. The chain's CDR3 is CASSGTSGIVADTQYF. The CDR3 DNA follows: TGTGCCAGCAGCGGGACTAGCGGGATTGTCGCAGATACGCAGTATTTT.

The chain links TRBV28 to TRBJ1-1; no clear D gene. The ends were cut back, 7 bases at V and 1 base at J, with 4 bases in the middle. CDR1 and CDR2 from the germline V gene are MDHEN and SYDVKM. The CDR3 is made up of 11 amino acids. CDR3 in amino acids: CASKGNTEAFF. The CDR3 DNA sequence: TGTGCCAGCAAGGGGAACACTGAAGCTTTCTTT. Supplemented by reference TRBV28 and TRBJ1-1, the full variable domain reads DVKVTQSSRYLVKRTGEKVFLECVQDMDHENMFWYRQDPGLGLRLIYFSYDVKMKEKGDIPEGYSVSREKKERFSLILESASTNQTSMYLCASKGNTEAFFGQGTRLTVV.

This clonotype was recorded at least ten times. The J gene is TRBJ2-2, the V gene TRBV6-5; TRBD2 matches at 10 bases. The CDR3 has 15 amino acids. CDR1 MNHEY and CDR2 SVGAGI come from the germline V gene. V lost 0 bases to trimming and J lost 9 bases; unmatched junction nucleotides: 4. CDR3 sequence: CASSYSAGGPRELFF. The CDR3 nucleotides are TGTGCCAGCAGTTACTCAGCGGGAGGGCCGAGGGAGCTGTTTTTT.